This TCR beta chain originates from a study of blood T cell repertoires in COVID-19. Background on the study: Sites across the United States, Italy and Spain contributed samples from acute and convalescent COVID-19. The analysed material was cDNA or gDNA that came from T cells, B-cell-depleted T cells, or PBMCs.

Study processing details: Reference gene primer amplification gave nucleated cell count estimates. Clones were sequenced by immunoSEQ multiplex PCR, and TCRdb holds only the in-frame ones, with some missing. The V and J calls and clone size are taken from that table; D and trimming were inferred from the DNA. The sample lists under 200,000 clones; over 90% were seen once. The ends were cut back, 4 bases at V and 3 bases at J, with 14 bases in the middle. Germline V CDR1 and CDR2: SGDLS, YYNGEE. This CDR3 comprises 14 residues. Sequenced: peripheral blood. The chain links TRBV9 to TRBJ2-7; maybe TRBD2 (5 bases). The TCR originated in a man aged 50 to 59 with acute or convalescent COVID-19. DNA of the CDR3: TGTGCCAGCAGCCCCGGTGGACGGGGCTACGAGCAGTACTTC. This codes for CASSPGGRGYEQYF.